A selection of T cell receptor beta chains follows, all from one sample in a study of shared clonotypes between healthy human individuals. Some clones are missing from TCRdb's copy, which holds only in-frame ones; the method was immunoSEQ multiplex PCR. The table lists about 1,900,000 clones, about 95% of them singletons. The sequenced sample consisted of naive CD8+ T cells sorted from blood. The receptors come from a man aged 18 to 30 in good health. The CDR3 runs from the conserved cysteine through the conserved F or W. The order of the fields is CDR3 length, V gene, J gene, CDR3 protein.

>14|TRBV4-1|TRBJ1-2
CASSQVSQGDGYTF
>13|TRBV5-4|TRBJ2-7
CASSFGSLGEQYF
>18|TRBV4-1|TRBJ2-4
CASSQDEGTSRQVNIQYF
>14|TRBV21-1|TRBJ2-3
CASSKVGSTDTQYF
>14|TRBV2|TRBJ1-5
CASSGGHINQPQHF
>19|TRBV7-9|TRBJ1-5
CASSTTRTGGPNSNQPQHF
>13|TRBV29-1|TRBJ1-4
CSVATGAPEKLFF
>11|TRBV6-1|TRBJ1-1
CAATENTEAFF
>15|TRBV27|TRBJ2-5
CASSWREGPQETQYF
>13|TRBV9|TRBJ1-1
CASSVGGFTEAFF
>15|TRBV7-9|TRBJ2-1
CASSAAGGVYNEQFF
>13|TRBV6-5|TRBJ1-1
CASSYSWGTEAFF
>14|TRBV6-5|TRBJ2-2
CASSYGLHTGELFF
>23|TRBV28|TRBJ1-2
CASSLGQGIIEDNVFGSHYGYTF
>14|TRBV27|TRBJ1-1
CASRPLGGQPEAFF
>12|TRBV7-6|TRBJ2-2
CTSRGDTGELFF
>16|TRBV28|TRBJ2-2
CASSLTGTTISGELFF
>14|TRBV21-1|TRBJ1-2
CASSKAGSDYGYTF
>18|TRBV4-3|TRBJ2-3
CASSQDSGLAGGADTQYF